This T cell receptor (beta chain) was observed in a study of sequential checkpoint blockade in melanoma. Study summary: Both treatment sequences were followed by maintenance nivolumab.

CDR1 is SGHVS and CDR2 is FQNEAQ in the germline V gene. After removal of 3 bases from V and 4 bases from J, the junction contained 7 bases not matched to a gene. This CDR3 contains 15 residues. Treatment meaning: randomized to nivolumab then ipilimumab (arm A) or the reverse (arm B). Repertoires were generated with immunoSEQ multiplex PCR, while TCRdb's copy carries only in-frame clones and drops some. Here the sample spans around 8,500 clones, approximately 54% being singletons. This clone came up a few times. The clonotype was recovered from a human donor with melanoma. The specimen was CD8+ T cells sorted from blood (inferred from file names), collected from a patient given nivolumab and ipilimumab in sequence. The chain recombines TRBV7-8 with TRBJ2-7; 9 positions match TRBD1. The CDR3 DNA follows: TGTGCCAGCAGCTTGAGAGTGGGACAGGGTTACGAGCAGTACTTC. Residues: CASSLRVGQGYEQYF.